Below are 20 T cell receptor beta chains sequenced from a single sample in a study of blood T cell repertoires in COVID-19. Produced via immunoSEQ multiplex PCR; TCRdb's table is partial and in-frame only. There are about 180,000 clones in the sample; around 90% occur only once, and 1.5% to 2% lies in the top ten. The sequencing input was peripheral blood. The source is a woman aged 45-60 years with acute or convalescent COVID-19.

This sequence joins TRBV19 and TRBJ2-5; D possibly corresponds to TRBD2 (5 bases). The V end lost 3 bases, the J end lost 1 base, and 9 bases lay between the germline ends. The CDR3 covers 14 residues. The germline V gene encodes CDR1 LNHDA and CDR2 SQIVND (reference sequence). The CDR3 sequence is CASSIGRGQETQYF. As DNA, the CDR3 is TGTGCCAGTAGTATTGGACGGGGCCAAGAGACCCAGTACTTC.

The chain recombines TRBV9 with TRBJ2-3; the D gene is possibly TRBD2 (5 bases). The CDR3 is 16 residues long. Trimming left V 0 bases short and J 1 base short, with 12 bases between. Looked up from germline, CDR1 is SGDLS and CDR2 is YYNGEE. The CDR3 region is CASSVALNGGTDTQYF. The CDR3 region has the DNA TGTGCCAGCAGCGTAGCTCTAAACGGGGGCACAGATACGCAGTATTTT.

The chain carries TRBV18 and TRBJ1-2; D is unclear. Trimming took 2 bases from V and 8 from J, leaving 15 bases between them. CDR3 length: 14 residues. Germline V gives CDR1 KGHSH, CDR2 LQKENI. The CDR3 reads CASSPWESVEGYTF. The CDR3 coding sequence is TGTGCCAGCTCACCATGGGAGAGTGTGGAGGGCTACACCTTC.

The chain couples TRBV29-1 to TRBJ2-1; the match to TRBD1 covers 9 bases. Trimming cost V 5 bases and J 4 bases; bases outside gene matches: 9. Per germline, CDR1 SQVTM and CDR2 ANQGSEA. The CDR3 sequence is 15 residues long. CDR3 in DNA: TGCAGCGTTAATATACAGGGGGCGGGGTACAATGAGCAGTTCTTC. Protein: CSVNIQGAGYNEQFF.

The rearrangement uses TRBV9 and TRBJ1-5, with a possible D match to TRBD1 (6 bases). Between the trimmed V and J ends, which lost 3 bases and 7 bases, there was a span of 11 bases. The CDR3 has 13 amino acids. Germline V CDR1 and CDR2: SGDLS, YYNGEE. This chain's CDR3 is CASSGGLDQPQHF. The CDR3 DNA reads as TGTGCCAGCAGCGGGGGGCTGGACCAGCCCCAGCATTTT.

The V gene is TRBV7-3, the J gene TRBJ2-1, with D possibly TRBD1 on 6 matching bases. Germline V gives CDR1 SGHTA, CDR2 FQGTGA. V lost 0 bases, J lost 2 bases, and 11 bases lay in between. The CDR3 spans 16 residues. CDR3 DNA: TGTGCCAGCAGCTTAACGCGAAAGGGGGCCTACAATGAGCAGTTCTTC. Translated: CASSLTRKGAYNEQFF.

The V call is TRBV7-2, the J call TRBJ2-1; 9 bases match TRBD2. This CDR3 has 16 amino acids. Unmatched junction bases numbered 5, after V lost 1 base and J lost 4 bases. Germline V lookup: CDR1 SGHTA, CDR2 FQGNSA. CDR3 loop: CASSLEGLAGYNEQFF. The CDR3 DNA reads as TGTGCCAGCAGCTTAGAGGGCCTAGCGGGGTACAATGAGCAGTTCTTC.

This sequence joins TRBV7-2 and TRBJ2-2, with TRBD2 matching 9 bases. V shed 5 bases, J shed 4 bases, and the junction held 8 bases outside the gene matches. The length of the CDR3 is 16 residues. Per the germline V gene, CDR1 is SGHTA and CDR2 is FQGNSA. CDR3 DNA: TGTGCCAGCAGCCCCCGTAGCGGGAGCAGCACCGGGGAGCTGTTTTTT. Translating it yields CASSPRSGSSTGELFF.

The chain uses TRBV4-1 and TRBJ1-2, with 7 bases aligning to TRBD1. Germline V gives CDR1 MGHRA, CDR2 YSYEKL. This CDR3 has 17 amino acids. J was trimmed by 4 bases and V by 3 bases; bases with no gene match: 14. CDR3 sequence (DNA): TGCGCCAGCAGCCAGGATCCACGAGGGGGCGCTTCCTATGGCTACACCTTC. Translation: CASSQDPRGGASYGYTF.

The chain joins TRBV28 to TRBJ1-5; D is unresolved. Trimming stripped 6 bases from V and 12 bases from J, with 15 bases between. The CDR3 spans 12 residues. Germline CDR1 MDHEN, CDR2 SYDVKM. The CDR3: CASRPAARFQHF. Here the CDR3 DNA reads TGTGCCAGCAGGCCCGCAGCGCGCTTCCAGCATTTT.

The rearrangement uses TRBV5-5 and TRBJ2-3, with TRBD1 matching 8 bases. J was trimmed by 2 bases and V by 4 bases; bases with no gene match: 12. Germline CDR1 reads SGHKS; CDR2 reads YYEKEE (reference sequence). The CDR3 spans 17 residues. This chain's CDR3 is CASSIGQGGTFTDTQYF. In nucleotides, the CDR3 is TGTGCCAGCAGCATAGGACAGGGAGGTACCTTCACAGATACGCAGTATTTT. Full variable domain (remainder filled in from reference TRBV5-5 and TRBJ2-3): DAGVTQSPTHLIKTRGQQVTLRCSPISGHKSVSWYQQVLGQGPQFIFQYYEKEERGRGNFPDRFSARQFPNYSSELNVNALLLGDSALYLCASSIGQGGTFTDTQYFGPGTRLTVL.

V usage is TRBV6-5 and J usage is TRBJ2-1; 10 bases map to TRBD1. This CDR3 has 15 residues. Per germline, CDR1 MNHEY and CDR2 SVGAGI. Losses at the gene ends were 0 bases for V and 5 bases for J; bases not matched to a gene: 1. As DNA, the CDR3 is TGTGCCAGCAGTTACTCGACAGGGGGCCACAATGAGCAGTTCTTC. Translating gives CASSYSTGGHNEQFF.

The V gene is TRBV24-1, the J gene TRBJ1-2; D is undetermined. CDR1 and CDR2 (germline): KGHDR, SFDVKD. Trimming removed 3 bases from V and 5 bases from J, with 6 bases in between. This CDR3 region has 12 residues. The CDR3 here is CATSDRVYGYTF. The CDR3 DNA follows: TGTGCCACCAGTGATCGGGTGTATGGCTACACCTTC.

V gene TRBV5-1 combines with J gene TRBJ2-7; the D gene is possibly TRBD1 (5 bases). V was pared by 4 bases and J by 6 bases, with 20 bases between. The CDR3 length is 15 residues. Per the germline V gene, CDR1 is SGHRS and CDR2 is YFSETQ. CDR3 bases: TGCGCCAGCAGCCAGGGATTTAGGGAACTCGGCGAGCAGTACTTC. Its protein product is CASSQGFRELGEQYF. Variable domain in full (rest from reference TRBV5-1 and TRBJ2-7): KAGVTQTPRYLIKTRGQQVTLSCSPISGHRSVSWYQQTPGQGLQFLFEYFSETQRNKGNFPGRFSGRQFSNSRSEMNVSTLELGDSALYLCASSQGFRELGEQYFGPGTRLTVT.

The chain recombines TRBV13 with TRBJ1-1; 9 bases map to TRBD1. Per germline, CDR1 PRHDT and CDR2 FYEKMQ (reference sequence). The CDR3 runs to 17 residues. After removal of 3 bases from V and 0 bases from J, the junction contained 8 bases not matched to a gene. The CDR3 loop reads CASSFGFRDRVNTEAFF. Written as DNA, the CDR3 is TGTGCCAGCAGCTTCGGATTCCGGGACAGGGTGAACACTGAAGCTTTCTTT.

This clone was detected a few times. This chain links TRBV10-3 with TRBJ2-2; 7 nucleotides align to TRBD2. CDR1 ENHRY and CDR2 SYGVKD come from the germline V gene. The CDR3 spans 16 residues. The ends lost 4 bases at V and 5 bases at J; junction bases unmatched: 10. The CDR3: CAISGGGFSSTGELFF. In nucleotides, the CDR3 is TGTGCCATCAGTGGGGGAGGGTTTTCGTCGACCGGGGAGCTGTTTTTT.

The rearrangement uses TRBV30 and TRBJ2-3; D perhaps matches TRBD2 (6 bases). Between the trimmed V and J ends, which lost 3 bases and 0 bases, there was a span of 10 bases. The CDR3 loop spans 14 amino acids. Germline CDR1 reads GTSNPN; CDR2 reads SVGIG (reference sequence). In DNA, the CDR3 is TGTGCCTGGAGCCGGGGGACTAGCACAGATACGCAGTATTTT. Translating gives CAWSRGTSTDTQYF. Using reference TRBV30 and TRBJ2-3 for the parts outside the CDR3, the full variable domain is SQTIHQWPATLVQPVGSPLSLECTVEGTSNPNLYWYRQAAGRGLQLLFYSVGIGQISSEVPQNLSASRPQDRQFILSSKKLLLSDSGFYLCAWSRGTSTDTQYFGPGTRLTVL.

This sequence joins TRBV19 and TRBJ2-5, with D possibly being TRBD2 (6 bases). This CDR3 is 14 amino acids long. Germline CDR1 LNHDA, CDR2 SQIVND (reference sequence). V was cut by 1 base and J by 9 bases, with 15 bases left in between. The CDR3 coding sequence is TGTGCCAGTAGTATAGTTGGGGAGGTCGAGGCCCAGTACTTC. Amino acids: CASSIVGEVEAQYF.

The chain has TRBV6-2 or TRBV6-3 and TRBJ2-7, with no clear D. The CDR3 has 11 residues. Per the germline V gene, CDR1 is MNHEY and CDR2 is SVGEGT. Trimming left V 4 bases short and J 5 bases short, with 6 bases between. In DNA, the CDR3 is TGTGCCAGCAGTTTGCAGGACGAGCAGTACTTC. It codes for CASSLQDEQYF.

The chain combines TRBV30 with TRBJ1-1, with D possibly matching TRBD1 (6 bases). This CDR3 has 13 amino acids. V was pared by 3 bases and J by 0 bases, with 8 bases between. Per the germline V gene, CDR1 is GTSNPN and CDR2 is SVGIG (reference sequence). CDR3 residues: CAWSGTLNTEAFF. CDR3 bases: TGTGCCTGGAGCGGGACACTGAACACTGAAGCTTTCTTT.